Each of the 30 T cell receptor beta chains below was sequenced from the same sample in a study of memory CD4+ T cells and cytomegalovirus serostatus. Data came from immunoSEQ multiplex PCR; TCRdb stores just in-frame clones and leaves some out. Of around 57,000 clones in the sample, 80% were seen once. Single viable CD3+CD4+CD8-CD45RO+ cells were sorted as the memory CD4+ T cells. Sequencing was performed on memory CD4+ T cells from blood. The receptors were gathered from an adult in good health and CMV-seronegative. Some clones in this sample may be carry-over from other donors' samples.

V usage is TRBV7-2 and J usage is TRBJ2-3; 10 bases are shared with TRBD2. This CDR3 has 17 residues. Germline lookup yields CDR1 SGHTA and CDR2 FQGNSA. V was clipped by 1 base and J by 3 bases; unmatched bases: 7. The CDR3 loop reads CASSLGALAGVTDTQYF. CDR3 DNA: TGTGCCAGCAGCTTAGGGGCTCTAGCGGGAGTAACAGATACGCAGTATTTT.

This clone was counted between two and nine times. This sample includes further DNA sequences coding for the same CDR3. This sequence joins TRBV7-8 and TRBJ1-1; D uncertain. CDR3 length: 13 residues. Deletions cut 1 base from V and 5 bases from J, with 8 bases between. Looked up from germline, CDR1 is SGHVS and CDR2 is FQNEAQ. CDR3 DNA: TGTGCCAGCAGCTTAGTATCGGAAACTGAAGCTTTCTTT. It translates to CASSLVSETEAFF.

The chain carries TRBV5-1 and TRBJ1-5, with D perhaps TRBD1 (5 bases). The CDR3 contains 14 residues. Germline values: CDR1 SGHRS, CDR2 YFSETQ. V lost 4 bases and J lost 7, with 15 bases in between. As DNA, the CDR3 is TGCGCCAGCAGCCAGGCGGGGGAAGGGCAGCCCCAGCATTTT. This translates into CASSQAGEGQPQHF. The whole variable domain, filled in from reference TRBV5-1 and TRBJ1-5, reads KAGVTQTPRYLIKTRGQQVTLSCSPISGHRSVSWYQQTPGQGLQFLFEYFSETQRNKGNFPGRFSGRQFSNSRSEMNVSTLELGDSALYLCASSQAGEGQPQHFGDGTRLSIL.

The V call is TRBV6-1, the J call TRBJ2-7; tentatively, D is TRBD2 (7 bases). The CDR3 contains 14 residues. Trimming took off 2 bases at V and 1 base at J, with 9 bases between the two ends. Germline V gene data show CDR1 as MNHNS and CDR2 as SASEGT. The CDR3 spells CASSERGASYEQYF. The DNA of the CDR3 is TGTGCCAGCAGTGAACGGGGGGCGTCCTACGAGCAGTACTTC.

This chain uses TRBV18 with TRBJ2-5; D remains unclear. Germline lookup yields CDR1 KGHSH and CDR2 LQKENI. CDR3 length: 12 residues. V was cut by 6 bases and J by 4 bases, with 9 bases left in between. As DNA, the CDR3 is TGTGCCAGCTCTCAAGAAGGAGAGACCCAGTACTTC. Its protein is CASSQEGETQYF.

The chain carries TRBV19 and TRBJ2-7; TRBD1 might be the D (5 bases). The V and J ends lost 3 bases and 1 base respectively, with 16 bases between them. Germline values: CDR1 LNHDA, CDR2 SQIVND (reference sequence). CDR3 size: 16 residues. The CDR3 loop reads CASSMIRGPKSYEQYF. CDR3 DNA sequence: TGTGCCAGTAGTATGATAAGGGGCCCCAAATCCTACGAGCAGTACTTC.

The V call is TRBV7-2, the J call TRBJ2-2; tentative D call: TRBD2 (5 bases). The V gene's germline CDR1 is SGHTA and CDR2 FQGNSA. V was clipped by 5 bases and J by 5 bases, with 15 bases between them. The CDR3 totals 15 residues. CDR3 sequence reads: CASSSLGVGTGELFF. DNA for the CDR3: TGTGCCAGCAGCAGTCTCGGGGTAGGGACCGGGGAGCTGTTTTTT.

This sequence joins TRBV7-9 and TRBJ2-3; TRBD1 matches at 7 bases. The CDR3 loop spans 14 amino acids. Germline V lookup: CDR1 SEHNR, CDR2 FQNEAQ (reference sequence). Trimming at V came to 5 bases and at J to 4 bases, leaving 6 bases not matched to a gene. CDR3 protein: CASSTQGQADTQYF. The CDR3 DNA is TGTGCCAGCAGCACACAGGGGCAGGCAGATACGCAGTATTTT.

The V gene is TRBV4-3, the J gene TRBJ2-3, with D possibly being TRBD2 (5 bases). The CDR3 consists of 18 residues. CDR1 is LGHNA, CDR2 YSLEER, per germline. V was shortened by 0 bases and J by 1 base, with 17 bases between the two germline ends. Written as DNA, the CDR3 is TGCGCCAGCAGCCAAGATAAAATCGGGGTCTCACGCACAGATACGCAGTATTTT. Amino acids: CASSQDKIGVSRTDTQYF.

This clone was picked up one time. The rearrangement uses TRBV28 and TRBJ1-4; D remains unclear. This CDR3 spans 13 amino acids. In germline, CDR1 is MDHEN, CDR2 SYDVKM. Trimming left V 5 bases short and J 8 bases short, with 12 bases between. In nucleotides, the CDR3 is TGTGCCAGCAGTACCCGCGGGGAGGAAAAACTGTTTTTT. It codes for CASSTRGEEKLFF.

CDR3 loop: CASSLSWVGGEKLFF. The CDR3 DNA reads as TGTGCCAGCAGTTTATCGTGGGTGGGGGGGGAAAAACTGTTTTTT. V usage is TRBV27 and J usage is TRBJ1-4, with a tentative D call TRBD1 (5 bases). The germline V gene encodes CDR1 MNHEY and CDR2 SMNVEV (reference sequence). Trimming pared 0 bases from V and 8 bases from J, leaving 13 bases between. CDR3 length: 15 amino acids.

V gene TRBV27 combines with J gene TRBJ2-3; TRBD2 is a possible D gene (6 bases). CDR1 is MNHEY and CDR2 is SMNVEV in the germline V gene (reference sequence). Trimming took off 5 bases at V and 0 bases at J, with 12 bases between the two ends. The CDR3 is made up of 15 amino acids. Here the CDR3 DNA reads TGTGCCAGCAGTAAAATAGGGACTAGCACAGATACGCAGTATTTT. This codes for CASSKIGTSTDTQYF.

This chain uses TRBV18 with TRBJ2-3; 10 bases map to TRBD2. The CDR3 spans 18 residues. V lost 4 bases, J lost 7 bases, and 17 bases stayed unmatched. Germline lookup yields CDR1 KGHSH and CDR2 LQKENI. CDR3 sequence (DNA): TGTGCCAGCTCACGTACGAGCGGGGGGGCTCCTGGGGATTATACGCAGTATTTT. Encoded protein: CASSRTSGGAPGDYTQYF. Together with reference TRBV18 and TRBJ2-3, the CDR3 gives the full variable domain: NAGVMQNPRHLVRRRGQEARLRCSPMKGHSHVYWYRQLPEEGLKFMVYLQKENIIDESGMPKERFSAEFPKEGPSILRIQQVVRGDSAAYFCASSRTSGGAPGDYTQYFGPGTRLTVL.

The CDR3 bases are TGTGCCAGCAGCCCCGGACAGGGAAGAGGGGAGCAGTACTTC. Its translation is CASSPGQGRGEQYF. V gene TRBV7-2 combines with J gene TRBJ2-7; 8 bases line up with TRBD1. The germline gives CDR1 SGHTA, CDR2 FQGNSA. The CDR3 consists of 14 residues. V gave up 5 bases and J gave up 7 bases; unmatched junction bases: 10.

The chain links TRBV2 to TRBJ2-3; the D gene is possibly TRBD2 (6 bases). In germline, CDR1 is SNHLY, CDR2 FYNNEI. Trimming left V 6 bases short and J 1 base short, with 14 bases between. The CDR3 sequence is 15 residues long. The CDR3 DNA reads TGTGCCAGCAGGACCCTACTAGCTGGCACAGATACGCAGTATTTT. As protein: CASRTLLAGTDTQYF.

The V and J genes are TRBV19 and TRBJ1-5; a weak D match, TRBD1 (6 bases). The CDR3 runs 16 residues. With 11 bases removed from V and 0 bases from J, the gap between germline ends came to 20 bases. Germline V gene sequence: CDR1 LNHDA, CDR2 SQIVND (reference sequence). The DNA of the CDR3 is TGTGCCGTAATACAGGGACAAGCATATAGCAATCAGCCCCAGCATTTT. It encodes CAVIQGQAYSNQPQHF. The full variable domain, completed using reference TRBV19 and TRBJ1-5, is DGGITQSPKYLFRKEGQNVTLSCEQNLNHDAMYWYRQDPGQGLRLIYYSQIVNDFQKGDIAEGYSVSREKKESFPLTVTSAQKNPTAFYLCAVIQGQAYSNQPQHFGDGTRLSIL.

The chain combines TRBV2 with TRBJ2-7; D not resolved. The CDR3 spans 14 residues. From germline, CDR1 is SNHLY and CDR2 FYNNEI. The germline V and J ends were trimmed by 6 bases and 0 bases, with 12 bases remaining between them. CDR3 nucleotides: TGTGCCAGCAGCACTTCGACCTTCTCCTACGAGCAGTACTTC. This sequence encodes CASSTSTFSYEQYF.

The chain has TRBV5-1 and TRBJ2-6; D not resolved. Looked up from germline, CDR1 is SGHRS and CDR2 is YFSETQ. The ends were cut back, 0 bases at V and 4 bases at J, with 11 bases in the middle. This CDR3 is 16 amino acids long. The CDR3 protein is CASSLESVAGANVLTF. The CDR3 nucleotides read TGCGCCAGCAGCTTGGAGTCCGTGGCCGGGGCCAACGTCCTGACTTTC.

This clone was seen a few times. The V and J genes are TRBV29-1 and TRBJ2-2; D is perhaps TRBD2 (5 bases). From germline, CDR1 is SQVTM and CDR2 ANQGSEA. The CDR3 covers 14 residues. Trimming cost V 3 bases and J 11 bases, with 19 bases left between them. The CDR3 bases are TGCAGCGTTGAGGGAGACCGTAAACCGGGAGAGCTGTTTTTT. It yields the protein CSVEGDRKPGELFF.

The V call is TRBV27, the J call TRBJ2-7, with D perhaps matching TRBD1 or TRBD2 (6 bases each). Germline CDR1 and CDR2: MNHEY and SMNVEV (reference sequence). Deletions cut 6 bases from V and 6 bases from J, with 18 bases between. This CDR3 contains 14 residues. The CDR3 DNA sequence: TGTGCCAGCAGCCCTAAGGGGGGCCGGGGCGAGCAGTACTTC. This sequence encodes CASSPKGGRGEQYF.

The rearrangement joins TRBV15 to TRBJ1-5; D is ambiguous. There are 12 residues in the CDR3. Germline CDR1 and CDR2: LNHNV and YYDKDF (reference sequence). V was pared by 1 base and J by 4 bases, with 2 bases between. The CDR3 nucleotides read TGTGCCACCAGCAGAGGTAATCAGCCCCAGCATTTT. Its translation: CATSRGNQPQHF.

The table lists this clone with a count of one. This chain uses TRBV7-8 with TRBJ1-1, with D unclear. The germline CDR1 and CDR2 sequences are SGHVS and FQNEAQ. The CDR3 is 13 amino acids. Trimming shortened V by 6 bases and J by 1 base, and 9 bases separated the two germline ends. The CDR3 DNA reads TGTGCCAGCAGTGCAGTGTCGAACACTGAAGCTTTCTTT. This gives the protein CASSAVSNTEAFF. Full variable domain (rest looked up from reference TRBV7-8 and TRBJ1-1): GAGVSQSPRYKVAKRGQDVALRCDPISGHVSLFWYQQALGQGPEFLTYFQNEAQLDKSGLPSDRFFAERPEGSVSTLKIQRTQQEDSAVYLCASSAVSNTEAFFGQGTRLTVV.

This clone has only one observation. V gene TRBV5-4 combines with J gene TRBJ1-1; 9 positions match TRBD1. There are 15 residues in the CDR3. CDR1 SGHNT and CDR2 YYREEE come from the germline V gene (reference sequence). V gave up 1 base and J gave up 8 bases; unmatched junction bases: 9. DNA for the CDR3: TGTGCCAGCAGCTTGCTCCCACAGGGGGCGGGGGAAGCTTTCTTT. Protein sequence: CASSLLPQGAGEAFF.

The CDR3 here is CASSLGTSGNQYF. CDR3 DNA: TGTGCCAGCAGCTTAGGGACTAGCGGGAACCAGTACTTC. The chain joins TRBV7-8 to TRBJ2-7, with 12 bases aligning to TRBD2. The CDR3 is 13 amino acids. J gave up 10 bases and V 1 base, and 2 bases lay outside the gene matches. Germline V lookup: CDR1 SGHVS, CDR2 FQNEAQ.

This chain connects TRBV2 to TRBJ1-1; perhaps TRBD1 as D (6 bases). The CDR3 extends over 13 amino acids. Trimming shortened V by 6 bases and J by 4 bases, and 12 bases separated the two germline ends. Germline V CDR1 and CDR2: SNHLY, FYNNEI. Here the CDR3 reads CASRIQGRTEAFF. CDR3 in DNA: TGTGCCAGCAGGATACAGGGCCGCACTGAAGCTTTCTTT.

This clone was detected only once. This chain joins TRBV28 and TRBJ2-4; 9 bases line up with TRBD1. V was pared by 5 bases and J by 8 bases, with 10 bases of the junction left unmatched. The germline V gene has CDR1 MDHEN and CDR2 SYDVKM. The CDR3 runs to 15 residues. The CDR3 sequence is CASSRRDRDVDIQYF. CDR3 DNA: TGTGCCAGCAGTCGCCGGGACAGGGATGTTGACATTCAGTACTTC.

In nucleotides, the CDR3 is TGTGCCAGCTTAAGTCCCGGGACAACCAACTCCTACGAGCAGTACTTC. Its protein is CASLSPGTTNSYEQYF. V is TRBV11-2 and J is TRBJ2-7; D is perhaps TRBD1 (6 bases). The CDR3 runs 16 residues. The germline V and J ends were trimmed by 8 bases and 0 bases, with 20 bases remaining between them. The germline V gene has CDR1 SGHAT and CDR2 FQNNGV.

The CDR3 sequence: CASSLEMGLETQYF. CDR3 sequence (DNA): TGTGCCAGCAGCTTGGAGATGGGGCTAGAGACCCAGTACTTC. V is TRBV11-2 and J is TRBJ2-5; perhaps TRBD1 as D (5 bases). The germline CDR1 and CDR2 sequences are SGHAT and FQNNGV. CDR3 length: 14 residues. Trimming removed 3 bases from V and 4 bases from J, with 12 bases in between.

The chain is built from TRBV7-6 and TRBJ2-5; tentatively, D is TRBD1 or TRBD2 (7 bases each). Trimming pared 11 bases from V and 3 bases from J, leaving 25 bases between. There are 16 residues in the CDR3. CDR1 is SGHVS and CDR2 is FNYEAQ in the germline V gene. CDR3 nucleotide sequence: TGTGCCGTCACGCGGGAACAGGGGAGGGCGGAAGAGACCCAGTACTTC. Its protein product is CAVTREQGRAEETQYF.

CDR3 nucleotides: TGCGCCAGCAGCTTGGGGCCCTTAGCGGGGAGTCAAGAGACCCAGTACTTC. Protein product: CASSLGPLAGSQETQYF. This chain joins TRBV5-1 and TRBJ2-5; 8 bases line up with TRBD2. CDR1 and CDR2 (germline): SGHRS, YFSETQ. J was trimmed by 2 bases and V by 0 bases; bases with no gene match: 9. The CDR3 contains 17 residues.